The sequence of this T cell receptor (beta chain) was determined in a study of T cell repertoires in cytomegalovirus infection. Across the study: Public TCR beta signatures indicated both CMV infection and matching HLA type. Study results and limitations: Identification of carriers of CMV plus the relevant HLA was performed using cumulative public TCR beta family frequency.

TCRdb ran MiXCR on the reads and lists one entry per CDR3 protein. The sample has 640,000 or so distinct CDR3 sequences, about 33% seen once. Concerning this clonotype: Its matching antigen is unknown.

Germline lookup yields CDR1 SNHLY and CDR2 FYNNEI. Trimming took 1 base from V and 4 from J; bases not matched to a gene: 7. This CDR3 is 16 amino acids long. Source: cultured PBMCs, taken from culture after CMV antigen stimulation. This clonotype originated in a human donor in good health (CMV status not recorded). Some clones in this sample may be carry-over from other donors' samples. The chain is built from TRBV2 and TRBJ2-1; 7 nucleotides line up with TRBD2. The CDR3 region is CASSEVGAGVYNEQFF. Written as DNA, the CDR3 is TGTGCCAGCAGTGAAGTCGGCGCGGGAGTTTACAATGAGCAGTTCTTC.